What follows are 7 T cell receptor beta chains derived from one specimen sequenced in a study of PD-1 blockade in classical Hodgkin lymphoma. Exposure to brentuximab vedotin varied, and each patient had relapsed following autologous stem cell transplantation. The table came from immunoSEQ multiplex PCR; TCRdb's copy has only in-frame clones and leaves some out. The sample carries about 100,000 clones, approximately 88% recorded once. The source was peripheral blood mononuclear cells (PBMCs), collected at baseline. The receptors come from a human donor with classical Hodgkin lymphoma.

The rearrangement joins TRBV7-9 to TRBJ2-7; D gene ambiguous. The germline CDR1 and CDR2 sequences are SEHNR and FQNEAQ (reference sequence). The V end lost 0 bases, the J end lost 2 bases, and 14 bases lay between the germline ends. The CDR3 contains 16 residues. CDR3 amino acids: CASSLASGPRTYEQYF. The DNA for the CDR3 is TGTGCCAGCAGCTTAGCGTCCGGGCCGAGAACCTACGAGCAGTACTTC.

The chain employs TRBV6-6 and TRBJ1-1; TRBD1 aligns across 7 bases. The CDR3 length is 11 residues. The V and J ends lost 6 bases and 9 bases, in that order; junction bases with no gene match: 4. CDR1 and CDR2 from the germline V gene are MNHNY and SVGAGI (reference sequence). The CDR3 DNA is TGTGCCAGCAGCCCGACAGGGAAAGCTTTCTTT. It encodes CASSPTGKAFF.

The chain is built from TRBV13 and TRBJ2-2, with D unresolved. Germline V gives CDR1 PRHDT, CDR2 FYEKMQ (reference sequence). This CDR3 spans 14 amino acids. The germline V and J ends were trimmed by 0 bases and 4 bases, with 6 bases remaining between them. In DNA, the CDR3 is TGTGCCAGCAGCTTAGGCGCCCGCACCGGGGAGCTGTTTTTT. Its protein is CASSLGARTGELFF.

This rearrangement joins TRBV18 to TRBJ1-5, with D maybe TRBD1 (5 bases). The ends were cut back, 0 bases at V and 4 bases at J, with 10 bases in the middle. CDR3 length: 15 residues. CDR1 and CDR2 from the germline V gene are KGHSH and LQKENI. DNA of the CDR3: TGTGCCAGCTCACCACCGGCGGGGCCTAATCAGCCCCAGCATTTT. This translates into CASSPPAGPNQPQHF. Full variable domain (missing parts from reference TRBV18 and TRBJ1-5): NAGVMQNPRHLVRRRGQEARLRCSPMKGHSHVYWYRQLPEEGLKFMVYLQKENIIDESGMPKERFSAEFPKEGPSILRIQQVVRGDSAAYFCASSPPAGPNQPQHFGDGTRLSIL.

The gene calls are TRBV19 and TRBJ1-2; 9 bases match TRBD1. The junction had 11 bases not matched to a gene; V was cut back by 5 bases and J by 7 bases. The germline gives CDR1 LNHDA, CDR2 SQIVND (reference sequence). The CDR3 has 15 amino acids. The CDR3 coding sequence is TGTGCCAGTAGTGGGGCCGGGACAGGGTTTTCTGGCTACACCTTC. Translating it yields CASSGAGTGFSGYTF.

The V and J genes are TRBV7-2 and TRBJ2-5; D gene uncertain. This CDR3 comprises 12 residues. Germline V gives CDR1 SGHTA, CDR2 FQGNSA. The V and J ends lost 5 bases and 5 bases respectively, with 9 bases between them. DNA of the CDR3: TGTGCCAGCAGCCCCTTTAGGGAGACCCAGTACTTC. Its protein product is CASSPFRETQYF.

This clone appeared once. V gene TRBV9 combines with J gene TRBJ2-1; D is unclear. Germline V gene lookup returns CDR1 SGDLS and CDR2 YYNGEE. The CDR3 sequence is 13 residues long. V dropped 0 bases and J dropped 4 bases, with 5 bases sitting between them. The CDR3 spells CASSVADYNEQFF. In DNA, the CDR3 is TGTGCCAGCAGCGTAGCGGATTACAATGAGCAGTTCTTC.